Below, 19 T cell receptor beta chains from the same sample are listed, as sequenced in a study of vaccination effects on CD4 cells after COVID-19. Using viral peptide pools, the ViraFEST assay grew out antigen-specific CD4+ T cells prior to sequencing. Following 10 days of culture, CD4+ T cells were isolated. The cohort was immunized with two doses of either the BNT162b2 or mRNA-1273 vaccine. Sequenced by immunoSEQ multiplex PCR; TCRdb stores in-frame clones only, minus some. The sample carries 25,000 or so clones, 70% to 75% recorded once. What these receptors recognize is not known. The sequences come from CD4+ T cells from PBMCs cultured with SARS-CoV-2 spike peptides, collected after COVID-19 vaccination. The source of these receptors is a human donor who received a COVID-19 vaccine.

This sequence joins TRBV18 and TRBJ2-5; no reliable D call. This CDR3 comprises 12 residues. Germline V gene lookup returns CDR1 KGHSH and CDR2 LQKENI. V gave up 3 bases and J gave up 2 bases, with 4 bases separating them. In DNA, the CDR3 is TGTGCCAGCTCACCTCAACAAGAGACCCAGTACTTC. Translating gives CASSPQQETQYF.

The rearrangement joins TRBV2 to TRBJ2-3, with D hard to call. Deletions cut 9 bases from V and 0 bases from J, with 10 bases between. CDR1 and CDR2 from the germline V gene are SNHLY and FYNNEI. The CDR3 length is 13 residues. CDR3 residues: CARTQRSTDTQYF. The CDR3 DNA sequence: TGTGCCAGAACCCAAAGGAGCACAGATACGCAGTATTTT.

DNA for the CDR3: TGTGCCAGCAGCCTTAGGGGACAGGGACGTCAGCCCCAGCATTTT. Its translation: CASSLRGQGRQPQHF. V and J are TRBV7-8 and TRBJ1-5, with 9 bases lining up with TRBD1. Germline CDR1 is SGHVS and CDR2 is FQNEAQ. The CDR3 runs 15 residues. V trimming: 5 bases; J trimming: 6 bases; junction bases outside the gene matches: 8.

The CDR3 nucleotides read TGTGCCAGCAGTATCCAGATGGCGAACGAGCAGTTCTTC. Its translation is CASSIQMANEQFF. V is TRBV6-5 and J is TRBJ2-1, with unresolved D. V was pared by 5 bases and J by 10 bases, with 15 bases between. There are 13 residues in the CDR3. CDR1 and CDR2 from the germline V gene are MNHEY and SVGAGI.

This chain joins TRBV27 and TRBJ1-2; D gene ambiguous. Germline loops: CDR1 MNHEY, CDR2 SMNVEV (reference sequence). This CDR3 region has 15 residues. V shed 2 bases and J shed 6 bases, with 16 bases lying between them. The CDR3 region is CASSLPARRWNGYTF. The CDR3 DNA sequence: TGTGCCAGCAGTTTACCCGCCAGGAGGTGGAATGGCTACACCTTC.

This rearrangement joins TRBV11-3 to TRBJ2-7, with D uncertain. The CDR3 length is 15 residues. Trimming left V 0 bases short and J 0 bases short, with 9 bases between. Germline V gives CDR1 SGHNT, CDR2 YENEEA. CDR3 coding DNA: TGTGCCAGCAGCTTAGATGGCGGCCTCTCCTACGAGCAGTACTTC. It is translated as CASSLDGGLSYEQYF. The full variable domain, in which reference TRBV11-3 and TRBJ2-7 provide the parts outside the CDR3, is EAGVVQSPRYKIIEKKQPVAFWCNPISGHNTLYWYLQNLGQGPELLIRYENEEAVDDSQLPKDRFSAERLKGVDSTLKIQPAELGDSAVYLCASSLDGGLSYEQYFGPGTRLTVT.

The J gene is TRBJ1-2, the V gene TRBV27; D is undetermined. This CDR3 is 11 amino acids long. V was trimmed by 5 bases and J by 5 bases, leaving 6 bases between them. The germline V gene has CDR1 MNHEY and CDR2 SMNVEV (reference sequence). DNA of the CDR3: TGTGCCAGCAGTGAAGGGTATGGCTACACCTTC. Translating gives CASSEGYGYTF.

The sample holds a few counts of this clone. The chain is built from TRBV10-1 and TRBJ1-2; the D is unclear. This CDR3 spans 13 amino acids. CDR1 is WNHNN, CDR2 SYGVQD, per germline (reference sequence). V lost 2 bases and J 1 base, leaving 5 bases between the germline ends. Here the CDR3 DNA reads TGCGCCAGCAGTGAGGATCTTAACTATGGCTACACCTTC. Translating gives CASSEDLNYGYTF.

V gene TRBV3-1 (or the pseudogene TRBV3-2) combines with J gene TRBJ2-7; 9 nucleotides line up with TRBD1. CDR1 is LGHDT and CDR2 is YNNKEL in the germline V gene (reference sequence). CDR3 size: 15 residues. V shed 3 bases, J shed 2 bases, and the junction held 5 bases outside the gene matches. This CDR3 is CASSQVDRGAYEQYF. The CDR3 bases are TGTGCCAGCAGCCAGGTCGACAGGGGGGCCTACGAGCAGTACTTC.

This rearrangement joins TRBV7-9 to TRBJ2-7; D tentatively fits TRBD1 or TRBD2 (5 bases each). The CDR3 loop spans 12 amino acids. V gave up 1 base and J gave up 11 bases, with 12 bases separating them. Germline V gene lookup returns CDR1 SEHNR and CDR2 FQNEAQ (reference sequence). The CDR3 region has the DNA TGTGCCAGCAGCTTAGGAGGTCGAGGGGAGTACTTC. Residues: CASSLGGRGEYF.

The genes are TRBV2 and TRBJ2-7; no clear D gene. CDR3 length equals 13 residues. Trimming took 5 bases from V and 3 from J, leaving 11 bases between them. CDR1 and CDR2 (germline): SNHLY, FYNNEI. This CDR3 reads CASSLYSLYEQYF. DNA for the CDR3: TGTGCCAGCAGTTTATACTCACTCTACGAGCAGTACTTC.

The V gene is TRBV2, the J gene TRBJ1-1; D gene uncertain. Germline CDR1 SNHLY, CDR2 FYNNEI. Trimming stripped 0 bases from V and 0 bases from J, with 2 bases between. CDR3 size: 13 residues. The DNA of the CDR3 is TGTGCCAGCAGTGAAGCCATGAACACTGAAGCTTTCTTT. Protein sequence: CASSEAMNTEAFF. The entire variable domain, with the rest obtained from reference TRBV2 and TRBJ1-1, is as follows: EPEVTQTPSHQVTQMGQEVILRCVPISNHLYFYWYRQILGQKVEFLVSFYNNEISEKSEIFDDQFSVERPDGSNFTLKIRSTKLEDSAMYFCASSEAMNTEAFFGQGTRLTVV.

The CDR3 is CASSEQGDSYEQYF. The CDR3 DNA follows: TGTGCCAGCAGTGAACAGGGGGACTCCTACGAGCAGTACTTC. The V call is TRBV6-1, the J call TRBJ2-7, with 7 positions matching TRBD1. With V trimmed by 2 bases and J by 0 bases, 1 base remained unmatched. Per the germline V gene, CDR1 is MNHNS and CDR2 is SASEGT. This CDR3 spans 14 amino acids.

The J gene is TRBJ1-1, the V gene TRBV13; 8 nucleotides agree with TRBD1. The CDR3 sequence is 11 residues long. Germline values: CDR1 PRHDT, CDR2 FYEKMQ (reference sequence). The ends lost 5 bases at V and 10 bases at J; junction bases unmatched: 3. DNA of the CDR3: TGTGCCAGCAGCAACGACAGGGGAGCTTTCTTT. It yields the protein CASSNDRGAFF. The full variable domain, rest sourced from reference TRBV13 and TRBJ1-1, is AAGVIQSPRHLIKEKRETATLKCYPIPRHDTVYWYQQGPGQDPQFLISFYEKMQSDKGSIPDRFSAQQFSDYHSELNMSSLELGDSALYFCASSNDRGAFFGQGTRLTVV.

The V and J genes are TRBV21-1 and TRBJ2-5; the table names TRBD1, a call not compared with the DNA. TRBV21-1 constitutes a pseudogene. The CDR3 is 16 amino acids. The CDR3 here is CASTHRGRRGKETQYF. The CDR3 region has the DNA TGTGCCAGCACGCACAGGGGGCGTCGGGGTAAAGAGACCCAGTACTTC.

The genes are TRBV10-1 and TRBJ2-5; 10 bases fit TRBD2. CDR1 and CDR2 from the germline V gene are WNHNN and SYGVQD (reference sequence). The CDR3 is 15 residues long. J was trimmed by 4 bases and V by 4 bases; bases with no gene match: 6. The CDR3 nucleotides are TGCGCCAGCAGTGTTCTAGCGGGAGCGGGAGAGACCCAGTACTTC. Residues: CASSVLAGAGETQYF.

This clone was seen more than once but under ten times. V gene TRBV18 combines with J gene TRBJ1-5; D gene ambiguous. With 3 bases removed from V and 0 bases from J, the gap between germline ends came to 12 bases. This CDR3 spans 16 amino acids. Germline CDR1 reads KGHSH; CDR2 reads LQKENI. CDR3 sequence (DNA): TGTGCCAGCTCACCCCCTTCTAAGCATAGCAATCAGCCCCAGCATTTT. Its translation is CASSPPSKHSNQPQHF.

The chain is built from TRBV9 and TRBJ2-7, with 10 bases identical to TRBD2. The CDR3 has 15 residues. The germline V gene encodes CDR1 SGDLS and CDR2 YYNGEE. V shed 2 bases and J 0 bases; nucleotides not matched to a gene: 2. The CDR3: CASSVTSGPSYEQYF. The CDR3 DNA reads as TGTGCCAGCAGCGTGACTAGCGGGCCCTCCTACGAGCAGTACTTC.

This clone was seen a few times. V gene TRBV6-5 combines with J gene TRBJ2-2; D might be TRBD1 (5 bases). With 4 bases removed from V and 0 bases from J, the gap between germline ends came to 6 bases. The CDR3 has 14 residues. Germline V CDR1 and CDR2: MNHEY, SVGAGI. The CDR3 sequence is CASSSTANTGELFF. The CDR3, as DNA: TGTGCCAGCAGTTCGACAGCGAACACCGGGGAGCTGTTTTTT.